These T cell receptor beta chains were read from a single sample in a study of OX40 agonist ivuxolimab in advanced cancers. This table comes from immunoSEQ multiplex PCR, and its TCRdb copy is limited to in-frame clones, with some not included. The data contain over 30,000 clones, about four fifths of them seen just once; the ten biggest clones take up approximately 20%. The sample consisted of CD4+ or CD8+ T cells sorted from blood, taken in a trial of the OX40 agonist ivuxolimab. These receptors originate from an adult with an advanced solid tumor such as melanoma, head and neck, liver or kidney cancer. Each CDR3 is given with its conserved first and last residue. The D gene is left open where the match is weak. Where a row states a size, it is once, few, many or the class of an expanded clone; other rows omit it.

V gene: TRBV5-1; J gene: TRBJ2-1; clone size: .; D gene: .; CDR3 protein: CASSLQIYNEQFF; CDR3 DNA: TGCGCCAGCAGCTTACAGATCTACAATGAGCAGTTCTTC
V gene: TRBV14; J gene: TRBJ1-1; clone size: few; D gene: .; CDR3 protein: CASSQMADGGAFF; CDR3 DNA: TGTGCCAGCAGCCAAATGGCGGATGGAGGAGCTTTCTTT
V gene: TRBV2; J gene: TRBJ1-1; clone size: .; D gene: .; CDR3 protein: CASRDREPLGGAFF; CDR3 DNA: TGTGCCAGCAGAGACCGGGAGCCCCTTGGAGGAGCTTTCTTT
V gene: TRBV4-2; J gene: TRBJ2-3; clone size: .; D gene: .; CDR3 protein: CASSLDRLDTQYF; CDR3 DNA: TGTGCCAGCAGCTTAGACCGCCTGGATACGCAGTATTTT
V gene: TRBV6-1; J gene: TRBJ2-6; clone size: .; D gene: .; CDR3 protein: CASSAGISGANVLTF; CDR3 DNA: TGTGCCAGCAGTGCGGGGATCTCTGGGGCCAACGTCCTGACTTTC
V gene: TRBV5-4; J gene: TRBJ2-1; clone size: .; D gene: TRBD1; CDR3 protein: CAYRQGGFEQFF; CDR3 DNA: TGTGCCTACCGACAGGGGGGGTTTGAGCAGTTCTTC
V gene: TRBV5-1; J gene: TRBJ1-1; clone size: .; D gene: TRBD1; CDR3 protein: CASSLTGADMNTEAFF; CDR3 DNA: TGCGCCAGCAGCTTAACAGGGGCGGACATGAACACTGAAGCTTTCTTT
V gene: TRBV6-1; J gene: TRBJ1-5; clone size: few; D gene: TRBD1; CDR3 protein: CASSGQGSYQPQHF; CDR3 DNA: TGTGCCAGTTCCGGACAGGGGTCTTATCAGCCCCAGCATTTT
V gene: TRBV9; J gene: TRBJ1-2; clone size: .; D gene: .; CDR3 protein: CASSDRHFYGYTF; CDR3 DNA: TGTGCCAGCAGCGATCGGCACTTCTATGGCTACACCTTC
V gene: TRBV2; J gene: TRBJ1-3; clone size: many; D gene: .; CDR3 protein: CASSGTSSGNTIYF; CDR3 DNA: TGTGCCAGCAGTGGAACCAGCTCTGGAAACACCATATATTTT
V gene: TRBV7-2; J gene: TRBJ2-2; clone size: once; D gene: .; CDR3 protein: CASSLDVSQGHTGELFF; CDR3 DNA: TGTGCCAGCAGCTTAGATGTTTCACAGGGACACACCGGGGAGCTGTTTTTT
V gene: TRBV30; J gene: TRBJ1-4; clone size: .; D gene: .; CDR3 protein: CASRGEKLFF; CDR3 DNA: TGTGCCTCTAGGGGGGAAAAACTGTTTTTT
V gene: TRBV5-1; J gene: TRBJ2-6; clone size: .; D gene: .; CDR3 protein: CASSIRLGSGANVLTF; CDR3 DNA: TGCGCCAGCAGCATCCGACTGGGCTCTGGGGCCAACGTCCTGACTTTC
V gene: TRBV4-1; J gene: TRBJ1-1; clone size: .; D gene: .; CDR3 protein: CASSQDAFLNTEAFF; CDR3 DNA: TGCGCCAGCAGCCAAGATGCATTTTTGAACACTGAAGCTTTCTTT
V gene: TRBV2; J gene: TRBJ1-5; clone size: .; D gene: .; CDR3 protein: CASSVSGNQPQHF; CDR3 DNA: TGTGCCAGCAGTGTGTCCGGAAATCAGCCCCAGCATTTT
V gene: TRBV6-1; J gene: TRBJ1-2; clone size: once; D gene: .; CDR3 protein: CASSPLQGGGYTF; CDR3 DNA: TGTGCCAGCAGTCCCCTGCAGGGTGGTGGCTACACCTTC
V gene: TRBV28; J gene: TRBJ1-3; clone size: .; D gene: .; CDR3 protein: CASSTSSGNTIYF; CDR3 DNA: TGTGCCAGCAGTACCAGCTCTGGAAACACCATATATTTT
V gene: TRBV5-1; J gene: TRBJ1-4; clone size: .; D gene: TRBD1; CDR3 protein: CASSLGQGVTNEKLFF; CDR3 DNA: TGCGCCAGCAGCCTCGGACAGGGGGTAACTAATGAAAAACTGTTTTTT
V gene: TRBV7-2; J gene: TRBJ1-1; clone size: .; D gene: .; CDR3 protein: CASSRGVGQSNTEAFF; CDR3 DNA: TGTGCCAGCAGCCGCGGTGTGGGACAATCGAACACTGAAGCTTTCTTT
V gene: TRBV30; J gene: TRBJ1-2; clone size: once; D gene: TRBD1; CDR3 protein: CAWSPTGSYGYTF; CDR3 DNA: TGTGCCTGGAGTCCGACAGGGTCCTATGGCTACACCTTC
V gene: TRBV10-1; J gene: TRBJ2-3; clone size: .; D gene: .; CDR3 protein: CASSEGPGAAQYF; CDR3 DNA: TGCGCCAGCAGTGAGGGTCCGGGGGCGGCGCAGTATTTT
V gene: TRBV29-1; J gene: TRBJ1-2; clone size: .; D gene: TRBD1; CDR3 protein: CSVWGQKKGGYTF; CDR3 DNA: TGCAGCGTTTGGGGACAGAAAAAAGGTGGCTACACCTTC
V gene: TRBV19; J gene: TRBJ1-1; clone size: .; D gene: .; CDR3 protein: CASSISWGETEAFF; CDR3 DNA: TGTGCCAGTAGTATATCGTGGGGGGAAACTGAAGCTTTCTTT
V gene: TRBV9; J gene: TRBJ1-2; clone size: .; D gene: .; CDR3 protein: CASSVAAQSNYGYTF; CDR3 DNA: TGTGCCAGCAGCGTAGCGGCACAAAGTAACTATGGCTACACCTTC
V gene: TRBV25-1; J gene: TRBJ1-6; clone size: once; D gene: .; CDR3 protein: CASSAPRGFSPLHF; CDR3 DNA: TGTGCCAGCAGTGCACCTCGGGGGTTTTCACCCCTCCACTTT
V gene: TRBV15; J gene: TRBJ1-5; clone size: .; D gene: .; CDR3 protein: CASRRDTYQPQHF; CDR3 DNA: TGTGCCAGCCGACGGGACACATATCAGCCCCAGCATTTT
V gene: TRBV12-5; J gene: TRBJ2-1; clone size: few; D gene: .; CDR3 protein: CASGLTITNEQFF; CDR3 DNA: TGTGCTAGTGGTTTGACTATAACCAATGAGCAGTTCTTC
V gene: TRBV28; J gene: TRBJ1-2; clone size: few; D gene: .; CDR3 protein: CASSLKGTGYGYTF; CDR3 DNA: TGTGCCAGCAGCTTAAAAGGGACGGGCTATGGCTACACCTTC
V gene: TRBV28; J gene: TRBJ2-7; clone size: .; D gene: .; CDR3 protein: CASSSLSNYEQYF; CDR3 DNA: TGTGCCAGCAGTAGCCTTAGCAACTACGAGCAGTACTTC
V gene: TRBV5-1; J gene: TRBJ1-1; clone size: .; D gene: TRBD1; CDR3 protein: CASSSQGAGTEAFF; CDR3 DNA: TGCGCCAGCAGCTCCCAGGGGGCAGGAACTGAAGCTTTCTTT
V gene: TRBV5-4; J gene: TRBJ1-1; clone size: .; D gene: .; CDR3 protein: CASSLDATEAFF; CDR3 DNA: TGTGCCAGCAGCCTGGACGCCACTGAAGCTTTCTTT
V gene: TRBV5-1; J gene: TRBJ2-3; clone size: .; D gene: TRBD2; CDR3 protein: CASSLTSGSTDTQYF; CDR3 DNA: TGCGCCAGCAGCTTGACTAGCGGGAGCACAGATACGCAGTATTTT
V gene: TRBV14; J gene: TRBJ1-3; clone size: few; D gene: .; CDR3 protein: CASSHAGRNTIYF; CDR3 DNA: TGTGCCAGCAGCCACGCAGGGAGAAACACCATATATTTT
V gene: TRBV5-5; J gene: TRBJ1-1; clone size: medium-sized; D gene: .; CDR3 protein: CASSLVGPGDTEAFF; CDR3 DNA: TGTGCCAGCAGCTTGGTGGGGCCAGGGGACACTGAAGCTTTCTTT
V gene: TRBV10-1; J gene: TRBJ1-5; clone size: .; D gene: TRBD1; CDR3 protein: CASRDRGGQPQHF; CDR3 DNA: TGCGCCAGCAGGGACAGGGGAGGACAGCCCCAGCATTTT
V gene: TRBV5-5; J gene: TRBJ2-7; clone size: .; D gene: .; CDR3 protein: CASSLVGPYEQYF; CDR3 DNA: TGTGCCAGCAGCTTGGTGGGGCCCTACGAGCAGTACTTC
V gene: TRBV4-2; J gene: TRBJ2-3; clone size: .; D gene: .; CDR3 protein: CASSQEVWLASTDTQYF; CDR3 DNA: TGTGCCAGCAGCCAAGAAGTATGGCTAGCCAGCACAGATACGCAGTATTTT
V gene: TRBV29-1; J gene: TRBJ2-3; clone size: .; D gene: .; CDR3 protein: CSVAIGDISDTQYF; CDR3 DNA: TGCAGCGTCGCAATAGGGGACATATCAGATACGCAGTATTTT
V gene: TRBV5-1; J gene: TRBJ2-1; clone size: .; D gene: .; CDR3 protein: CASSLNRDPYNEQFF; CDR3 DNA: TGCGCCAGCAGCTTGAACCGGGACCCCTACAATGAGCAGTTCTTC
V gene: TRBV7-8; J gene: TRBJ2-3; clone size: .; D gene: TRBD2; CDR3 protein: CASKVERGGDTQYF; CDR3 DNA: TGTGCCAGCAAGGTTGAGCGGGGTGGAGATACGCAGTATTTT
V gene: TRBV6-6; J gene: TRBJ2-7; clone size: once; D gene: .; CDR3 protein: CASVVSQDTSYEQYF; CDR3 DNA: TGTGCCAGCGTCGTCTCCCAGGACACATCCTACGAGCAGTACTTC
V gene: TRBV5-1; J gene: TRBJ2-5; clone size: .; D gene: TRBD2; CDR3 protein: CASSLARGGGQETQYF; CDR3 DNA: TGCGCCAGCAGCTTGGCCCGTGGCGGGGGGCAAGAGACCCAGTACTTC